The 10 T cell receptor beta chains given below trace back to one sample, sequenced in a study of cytomegalovirus exposure and HLA in healthy donors. The PCR had 60 Vbeta and 13 Jbeta primers. Produced via immunoSEQ multiplex PCR; TCRdb's table is partial and in-frame only. This table holds around 190,000 clones, 75% to 80% found once. Sequenced material: PBMCs. The origin of the receptors is a woman in her thirties in good health and CMV-seropositive.

The chain recombines TRBV27 with TRBJ1-1; TRBD1 matches at 8 bases. Unmatched junction bases numbered 13, after V lost 6 bases and J lost 4 bases. The CDR3 is 16 amino acids. In germline, CDR1 is MNHEY, CDR2 SMNVEV (reference sequence). The DNA for the CDR3 is TGTGCCAGCAGGACAGGACAGGGAGTGGGGGGCACTGAAGCTTTCTTT. Translation: CASRTGQGVGGTEAFF.

The chain carries TRBV9 and TRBJ2-5; TRBD1 agrees at 12 bases. The CDR3 totals 17 residues. Germline-derived CDR1 and CDR2 are SGDLS and YYNGEE. With 3 bases clipped from V and 3 bases from J, the junction kept 9 bases outside the gene matches. CDR3: CASSGGAGTGGEETQYF. The CDR3 DNA is TGTGCCAGCAGCGGAGGGGCAGGGACAGGGGGCGAAGAGACCCAGTACTTC.

This chain links TRBV18 with TRBJ1-5; tentatively, D is TRBD1 (5 bases). The V end lost 2 bases, the J end lost 0 bases, and 8 bases lay between the germline ends. CDR1 is KGHSH, CDR2 LQKENI, per germline. CDR3 length equals 15 residues. This CDR3 is CASSPVGVSNQPQHF. CDR3 nucleotides: TGTGCCAGCTCACCAGTAGGGGTTAGCAATCAGCCCCAGCATTTT. The variable domain in full, completed from reference TRBV18 and TRBJ1-5, reads NAGVMQNPRHLVRRRGQEARLRCSPMKGHSHVYWYRQLPEEGLKFMVYLQKENIIDESGMPKERFSAEFPKEGPSILRIQQVVRGDSAAYFCASSPVGVSNQPQHFGDGTRLSIL.

V is TRBV10-3 and J is TRBJ2-7, with 7 bases matching TRBD1. V was pared by 4 bases and J by 2 bases, with 5 bases of the junction left unmatched. The CDR3 has 14 residues. Germline-derived CDR1 and CDR2 are ENHRY and SYGVKD. Here the CDR3 DNA reads TGTGCCATCAGTGGAGGGGGCCTGGCCTACGAGCAGTACTTC. Translated, it gives CAISGGGLAYEQYF.

This rearrangement joins TRBV19 to TRBJ2-7, with D tentatively TRBD2 (6 bases). The CDR3 contains 14 residues. V was cut by 7 bases and J by 2 bases, with 15 bases left in between. Germline CDR1 reads LNHDA; CDR2 reads SQIVND (reference sequence). The CDR3 coding sequence is TGTGCCAGTATGGGTCGGGGCGGGACCTACGAGCAGTACTTC. Translated, it gives CASMGRGGTYEQYF.

The chain links TRBV15 to TRBJ1-1, with 8 bases that match TRBD1. With V trimmed by 3 bases and J by 1 base, 1 base remained unmatched. This CDR3 spans 14 amino acids. Per the germline V gene, CDR1 is LNHNV and CDR2 is YYDKDF (reference sequence). The CDR3 nucleotides are TGTGCCACCAGCAGGGACAGGGCGAACACTGAAGCTTTCTTT. It is translated as CATSRDRANTEAFF. Together with reference TRBV15 and TRBJ1-1, the CDR3 gives the full variable domain: DAMVIQNPRYQVTQFGKPVTLSCSQTLNHNVMYWYQQKSSQAPKLLFHYYDKDFNNEADTPDNFQSRRPNTSFCFLDIRSPGLGDTAMYLCATSRDRANTEAFFGQGTRLTVV.

The rearrangement uses TRBV5-5 and TRBJ2-7; the match to TRBD1 covers 11 bases. The length of the CDR3 is 14 residues. V was clipped by 1 base and J by 6 bases; unmatched bases: 3. The germline CDR1 and CDR2 sequences are SGHKS and YYEKEE (reference sequence). The CDR3 DNA sequence: TGTGCCAGCAGCTTGCTGGGACAGGGGGGCGAGCAGTACTTC. Its translation is CASSLLGQGGEQYF. Supplemented by reference TRBV5-5 and TRBJ2-7, the full variable domain reads DAGVTQSPTHLIKTRGQQVTLRCSPISGHKSVSWYQQVLGQGPQFIFQYYEKEERGRGNFPDRFSARQFPNYSSELNVNALLLGDSALYLCASSLLGQGGEQYFGPGTRLTVT.

The chain employs TRBV27 and TRBJ2-5; TRBD1 matches 8 bases. The trim removed 5 bases at V and 4 bases at J, leaving 6 bases unmatched. The CDR3 totals 14 residues. Per the germline V gene, CDR1 is MNHEY and CDR2 is SMNVEV (reference sequence). In nucleotides, the CDR3 is TGTGCCAGCAGTCCGCGGACAGGGACAGAGACCCAGTACTTC. This sequence encodes CASSPRTGTETQYF.

J is TRBJ2-3 and V is TRBV10-3; 12 bases map to TRBD2. V trimming: 2 bases; J trimming: 1 base; junction bases outside the gene matches: 10. The germline gives CDR1 ENHRY, CDR2 SYGVKD. There are 19 residues in the CDR3. Here the CDR3 DNA reads TGTGCCATCAGTGAGCTGTGGAGGGGGACTAGCGGGCGCACAGATACGCAGTATTTT. Translated: CAISELWRGTSGRTDTQYF.

The J gene is TRBJ1-1, the V gene TRBV2, with 10 bases that match TRBD1. The CDR3 runs 14 residues. The V and J ends lost 4 bases and 6 bases, in that order; junction bases with no gene match: 5. CDR1 SNHLY and CDR2 FYNNEI come from the germline V gene. The CDR3 protein is CASSADRGGPEAFF. The CDR3 DNA sequence: TGTGCCAGCAGTGCGGACAGGGGGGGACCTGAAGCTTTCTTT.